These 21 T cell receptor beta chains share one sample of origin, sequenced in a study of vaccination and CD4 T cells after COVID-19. With the Oncomine TCR Beta short-read assay, DNA from cultured CD4+ T cells was sequenced. TCRdb called the PCR reads again in MiXCR, with one record for every CDR3 protein. The sample shows under 15,000 distinct CDR3 sequences, 35% to 40% of them seen only once. These receptors lack a known antigen. This sample's treatment: approximately nine-day PBMC culture with coronavirus spike peptide pools or control peptides (ViraFEST assay). Sequencing was performed on cultured CD4+ T cells from blood. The receptors derive from a human donor with COVID-19.

This clonotype was seen only a few times. The V call is TRBV9, the J call TRBJ2-2, with TRBD1 matching over 8 bases. V lost 0 bases and J lost 6; bases outside the gene matches: 4. Germline loops: CDR1 SGDLS, CDR2 YYNGEE. The CDR3 sequence is 15 residues long. The CDR3 region has the DNA TGTGCCAGCAGCGTAGGGACAGGGTTAGCCGGGGAGCTGTTTTTT. Translated, it gives CASSVGTGLAGELFF.

The V call is TRBV6-1, the J call TRBJ1-3, with D unresolved. The germline CDR1 and CDR2 sequences are MNHNS and SASEGT. This CDR3 is built from 14 residues. The V end lost 6 bases, the J end lost 0 bases, and 9 bases lay between the germline ends. The CDR3 DNA reads as TGTGCCAGCAGCCCCCCCGGCTCTGGAAACACCATATATTTT. This gives the protein CASSPPGSGNTIYF.

This clonotype was seen more than once but under ten times. The chain couples TRBV30 to TRBJ1-1; a weak D match, TRBD1 (5 bases). Per the germline V gene, CDR1 is GTSNPN and CDR2 is SVGIG (reference sequence). Trimming took 0 bases from V and 0 from J, leaving 14 bases between them. The CDR3 length is 16 residues. For the CDR3, the DNA is TGTGCCTGGAGTGTAGGTGGGGCCTACATGAACACTGAAGCTTTCTTT. This encodes CAWSVGGAYMNTEAFF.

The V and J genes are TRBV5-4 and TRBJ1-1; no firm D call. Looked up from germline, CDR1 is SGHNT and CDR2 is YYREEE (reference sequence). The CDR3 contains 15 residues. V was clipped by 0 bases and J by 4 bases, with 13 bases between them. This chain's CDR3 is CASSLGGRSPTEAFF. In nucleotides, the CDR3 is TGTGCCAGCAGCTTGGGCGGCAGGTCCCCCACTGAAGCTTTCTTT.

V gene TRBV20-1 combines with J gene TRBJ2-7, with D perhaps TRBD2 (6 bases). In germline, CDR1 is DFQATT, CDR2 SNEGSKA (reference sequence). V was pared by 5 bases and J by 3 bases, with 14 bases between. This CDR3 region has 13 residues. CDR3 residues: CSAGRLDYYEQYF. The CDR3 DNA is TGCAGTGCTGGTAGATTGGACTACTACGAGCAGTACTTC.

This clonotype showed up just a few times. The chain carries TRBV9 and TRBJ1-2; TRBD1 matches 9 bases. Looked up from germline, CDR1 is SGDLS and CDR2 is YYNGEE. The CDR3 has 16 residues. V dropped 0 bases and J dropped 1; count of bases not matched to a gene: 4. CDR3 amino acids: CASSVGWDRVNYGYTF. CDR3 DNA: TGTGCCAGCAGCGTAGGATGGGACAGGGTTAACTATGGCTACACCTTC.

The chain uses TRBV7-8 and TRBJ1-2; 8 nucleotides match TRBD1. With 1 base clipped from V and 4 bases from J, the junction kept 5 bases outside the gene matches. The CDR3 consists of 15 residues. The germline V gene encodes CDR1 SGHVS and CDR2 FQNEAQ. The CDR3 loop reads CASSLVSTGGYGYTF. The CDR3 DNA sequence: TGTGCCAGCAGCTTAGTATCCACAGGGGGCTATGGCTACACCTTC.

Regarding this clonotype: No conserved phenylalanine or tryptophan ends this CDR3, so it is likely a read error. The chain combines TRBV12-3 or TRBV12-4 with TRBJ1-1; 8 nucleotides agree with TRBD1. This CDR3 has 15 residues. After removal of 3 bases from V and 6 bases from J, the junction contained 9 bases not matched to a gene. The chain's CDR3 is CASSFIAGGLAEAFL. The CDR3 DNA reads as TGTGCCAGCAGTTTTATCGCAGGGGGCCTGGCTGAAGCTTTCCTT.

The chain recombines TRBV7-6 with TRBJ2-2; 7 positions match TRBD1. The CDR3 has 15 amino acids. The germline gives CDR1 SGHVS, CDR2 FNYEAQ. With 2 bases clipped from V and 1 base from J, the junction kept 1 base outside the gene matches. The CDR3 nucleotides are TGTGCCAGCAGCTTAAGGGGGCAGAACACCGGGGAGCTGTTTTTT. Its translation is CASSLRGQNTGELFF. Based on the CDR3 plus reference TRBV7-6 and TRBJ2-2, the full variable domain is GAGVSQSPRYKVTKRGQDVALRCDPISGHVSLYWYRQALGQGPEFLTYFNYEAQQDKSGLPNDRFSAERPEGSISTLTIQRTEQRDSAMYRCASSLRGQNTGELFFGEGSRLTVL.

The chain links TRBV15 to TRBJ1-6; D is undetermined. V lost 3 bases to trimming and J lost 3 bases, with 3 bases between them. The CDR3 is made up of 13 amino acids. The germline V gene encodes CDR1 LNHNV and CDR2 YYDKDF (reference sequence). CDR3 coding DNA: TGTGCCACCAGCAGGGACTATAATTCACCCCTCCACTTT. This encodes CATSRDYNSPLHF.

This clonotype was seen more than once but under ten times. This chain links TRBV12-3 or TRBV12-4 with TRBJ2-2; 7 bases are a match to TRBD2. This CDR3 has 17 amino acids. Trimming took 5 bases from V and 5 from J; bases not matched to a gene: 14. CDR3 sequence reads: CASSPHLERGPTGELFF. The DNA of the CDR3 is TGTGCCAGCAGTCCCCATCTGGAGCGGGGTCCTACCGGGGAGCTGTTTTTT.

The sample holds a few counts of this clonotype. The chain combines TRBV6-4 with TRBJ2-1, with D tentatively TRBD2 (6 bases). The CDR3 sequence is 15 residues long. V shed 3 bases and J shed 0 bases, with 9 bases lying between them. Germline CDR1 and CDR2: MRHNA and SNTAGT. As DNA, the CDR3 is TGTGCCAGCAGTGAAACCGGGGGCTCCTACAATGAGCAGTTCTTC. The encoded protein is CASSETGGSYNEQFF.

This CDR3 reads CASSSQRGGDSYGYTF. Written as DNA, the CDR3 is TGTGCCAGTAGTTCGCAAAGAGGGGGCGACTCCTATGGCTACACCTTC. The rearrangement uses TRBV19 and TRBJ1-2, with 7 bases lining up with TRBD1. V lost 5 bases, J lost 4 bases, and 13 bases stayed unmatched. CDR1 LNHDA and CDR2 SQIVND come from the germline V gene (reference sequence). The CDR3 runs to 16 residues.

The chain combines TRBV6-5 with TRBJ1-2, with TRBD1 identical over 7 bases. In germline, CDR1 is MNHEY, CDR2 SVGAGI. The trim removed 0 bases at V and 4 bases at J, leaving 2 bases unmatched. There are 14 residues in the CDR3. This CDR3 is CASSYSQGGYGYTF. The CDR3 DNA is TGTGCCAGCAGTTACTCCCAGGGGGGCTATGGCTACACCTTC.

A few counts support this clonotype. J is TRBJ1-1 and V is TRBV11-3; D might be TRBD1 (6 bases). This CDR3 is 15 amino acids long. In germline, CDR1 is SGHNT, CDR2 YENEEA. With 5 bases removed from V and 4 bases from J, the gap between germline ends came to 17 bases. This CDR3 reads CASSHRVSGSTEAFF. In nucleotides, the CDR3 is TGTGCCAGCAGCCACAGGGTGTCAGGAAGCACTGAAGCTTTCTTT. The full variable domain, its missing parts supplied by reference TRBV11-3 and TRBJ1-1, is EAGVVQSPRYKIIEKKQPVAFWCNPISGHNTLYWYLQNLGQGPELLIRYENEEAVDDSQLPKDRFSAERLKGVDSTLKIQPAELGDSAVYLCASSHRVSGSTEAFFGQGTRLTVV.

This clonotype was seen a handful of times. The chain recombines TRBV6-2 or TRBV6-3 with TRBJ1-5, with D possibly matching TRBD1 (5 bases). Germline V gene lookup returns CDR1 MNHEY and CDR2 SVGEGT. The CDR3 runs to 16 residues. Trimming pared 5 bases from V and 3 bases from J, leaving 17 bases between. CDR3 nucleotides: TGTGCCAGCAGTACCCCGGGGGGAGGATCCAATCAGCCCCAGCATTTT. Amino acids: CASSTPGGGSNQPQHF.

This clonotype was found a few times. The chain links TRBV28 to TRBJ1-5; a weak D match, TRBD1 (5 bases). Between the trimmed V and J ends, which lost 2 bases and 8 bases, there was a span of 7 bases. The CDR3 totals 12 residues. Germline V gives CDR1 MDHEN, CDR2 SYDVKM. CDR3 protein: CASSLGGKPQHF. The CDR3, as DNA: TGTGCCAGCAGTTTAGGGGGTAAGCCCCAGCATTTT.

V usage is TRBV7-2 and J usage is TRBJ2-3, with 7 bases lining up with TRBD2. The CDR3 extends over 13 amino acids. After removal of 4 bases from V and 5 bases from J, the junction contained 3 bases not matched to a gene. Germline CDR1 reads SGHTA; CDR2 reads FQGNSA. The DNA of the CDR3 is TGTGCCAGCAGCTCCCGGGGGGTAGATACGCAGTATTTT. Protein: CASSSRGVDTQYF.

This clonotype was recorded once. This sequence joins TRBV4-1 and TRBJ1-2, with D maybe TRBD1 (5 bases). The CDR3 extends over 15 amino acids. Per germline, CDR1 MGHRA and CDR2 YSYEKL. The ends were cut back, 0 bases at V and 8 bases at J, with 16 bases in the middle. CDR3 loop: CASSQEGGAPPGYTF. CDR3 DNA sequence: TGCGCCAGCAGCCAAGAAGGAGGGGCACCGCCCGGCTACACCTTC.

The J gene is TRBJ1-1, the V gene TRBV5-4; the D is unclear. This CDR3 comprises 15 residues. Trimming pared 4 bases from V and 4 bases from J, leaving 17 bases between. CDR1 is SGHNT and CDR2 is YYREEE in the germline V gene (reference sequence). CDR3 protein: CASSPQTPSSTEAFF. CDR3 nucleotide sequence: TGTGCCAGCAGCCCTCAGACCCCGAGCTCCACTGAAGCTTTCTTT.

This clonotype was counted between two and nine times. The rearrangement joins TRBV6-1 to TRBJ1-6; no definite D call. V gave up 5 bases and J gave up 7 bases, with 9 bases separating them. Germline CDR1 MNHNS, CDR2 SASEGT. CDR3 length equals 13 residues. The CDR3, as DNA: TGTGCCAGCAGTAAAACACCAAATTCACCCCTCCACTTT. Protein: CASSKTPNSPLHF.